This passage covers 4 T cell receptor beta chains from one sample sequenced in a study of OX40 agonist ivuxolimab in advanced cancers. Here immunoSEQ multiplex PCR was the method, and the copy in TCRdb shows in-frame clones only, minus some. The sample yields roughly 61,000 clones, just over 90% seen once. This material consisted of CD4+ or CD8+ T cells sorted from blood, taken in a trial of the OX40 agonist ivuxolimab. The receptors derive from an adult with an advanced solid tumor such as melanoma, head and neck, liver or kidney cancer.

The gene calls are TRBV2 and TRBJ1-2, with D maybe TRBD1 (5 bases). The V gene's germline CDR1 is SNHLY and CDR2 FYNNEI. Trimming cost V 6 bases and J 2 bases, with 10 bases left between them. This CDR3 comprises 13 residues. The CDR3 DNA is TGTGCCAGCAGACTCCGGGGCAACTATGGCTACACCTTC. It translates to CASRLRGNYGYTF. The full variable domain, in which reference TRBV2 and TRBJ1-2 provide the parts outside the CDR3, is EPEVTQTPSHQVTQMGQEVILRCVPISNHLYFYWYRQILGQKVEFLVSFYNNEISEKSEIFDDQFSVERPDGSNFTLKIRSTKLEDSAMYFCASRLRGNYGYTFGSGTRLTVV.

The chain links TRBV7-8 to TRBJ1-1; the D is unclear. The length of the CDR3 is 14 residues. In germline, CDR1 is SGHVS, CDR2 FQNEAQ. The ends were cut back, 1 base at V and 7 bases at J, with 13 bases in the middle. The CDR3 loop is CASSLEVAPVEAFF. CDR3 sequence (DNA): TGTGCCAGCAGCTTAGAGGTGGCACCTGTTGAAGCTTTCTTT.

The chain has TRBV7-9 and TRBJ1-2, with TRBD1 as a possible D gene (5 bases). V dropped 5 bases and J dropped 3 bases, with 19 bases sitting between them. Germline V gives CDR1 SEHNR, CDR2 FQNEAQ (reference sequence). CDR3 length equals 16 residues. CDR3 protein: CASSPPHLEGYYGYTF. The CDR3 coding sequence is TGTGCCAGCAGCCCCCCGCACCTTGAGGGGTACTATGGCTACACCTTC. The complete variable domain, with remaining parts taken from reference TRBV7-9 and TRBJ1-2, reads DTGVSQNPRHKITKRGQNVTFRCDPISEHNRLYWYRQTLGQGPEFLTYFQNEAQLEKSRLLSDRFSAERPKGSFSTLEIQRTEQGDSAMYLCASSPPHLEGYYGYTFGSGTRLTVV.

V is TRBV6-1 and J is TRBJ2-7, with TRBD1 matching over 8 bases. This CDR3 is built from 11 residues. Germline V gives CDR1 MNHNS, CDR2 SASEGT. Trimming removed 7 bases from V and 6 bases from J; junction bases left unmatched: 2. CDR3 amino acids: CASTTGAEQYF. DNA of the CDR3: TGTGCCAGCACGACAGGGGCCGAGCAGTACTTC.